This T cell receptor beta chain came from a study of vaccination and CD4 T cells after COVID-19. Study details: PCR on nasal swabs identified SARS-CoV-2 in convalescent patients, of whom 9 or 10 were mild and one severe. General observations from the study: Convalescent patients' median share of reactive clones seen only post-vaccination was 80% to 90%. Convalescent patients studied were relatively few, and early post-infection timepoints were absent. Median reactive clonotypes, those recognizing SARS-CoV-2, rose from roughly 19 to 38, not significantly.

Worth noting for this clonotype: Its antigen remains unidentified.

Germline CDR1 is DFQATT and CDR2 is SNEGSKA (reference sequence). This CDR3 is built from 16 residues. The junction had 16 bases not matched to a gene; V was cut back by 6 bases and J by 4 bases. In TCRdb, the PCR reads were re-called with MiXCR into one record per CDR3 protein. The table shows around 20,000 distinct CDR3 sequences, with about three fifths occurring only once. The chain recombines TRBV20-1 with TRBJ2-3; 7 bases are shared with TRBD2. This sequence originates from a human donor who had recovered from COVID-19. The specimen comprised CD4+ T cells from blood, sampled before SARS-CoV-2 vaccination. The CDR3 sequence: CSAVGRAGSISDTQYF. CDR3 DNA sequence: TGCAGTGCCGTTGGGAGAGCGGGGAGCATTTCAGATACGCAGTATTTT.